Listed here are 20 T cell receptor beta chains from one sample, sequenced in a study of T cell changes during pregnancy in multiple sclerosis (dated by TCRdb to the late 2010s). Library preparation used the immunoSEQ multiplex PCR assay. TCRdb obtained this table from immuneACCESS and retained in-frame rearrangements with V and J assigned. These tables miss some clones; where compared with another copy, unresolved V genes account for less than half of the shortfall, and the remainder is unexplained. The sample has approximately 89,000 clones on record, approximately 95% of them singletons. About 1.7% of the sample is held by the ten biggest clonotypes. The sequences come from peripheral blood, collected after pregnancy. The receptors here all came from a female donor in good health, enrolled as a control in a pregnancy study.

This clone was observed once. CDR3 bases: TGTGCCAGCAAAATTAGACCGGGACTAGCGGGAGGCCAGTCTAGCACAGATACGCAGTATTTT. Its translation: CASKIRPGLAGGQSSTDTQYF. This chain connects TRBV28 to TRBJ2-3; 15 bases are a match to TRBD2. J was trimmed by 0 bases and V by 7 bases; bases with no gene match: 17. CDR1 and CDR2 from the germline V gene are MDHEN and SYDVKM. This CDR3 is 21 amino acids long.

DNA of the CDR3: TGCGCCAGCAGCTTGGTAGGCCTAGCTGCTTTCTGCGAGCAGTACTTC. Encoded protein: CASSLVGLAAFCEQYF. V is TRBV5-1 and J is TRBJ2-7, with a weak D call TRBD2 (5 bases). Germline-derived CDR1 and CDR2 are SGHRS and YFSETQ. Trimming removed 0 bases at V and 6 bases at J, with 19 bases between. The CDR3 totals 16 residues.

This clone was observed once. The rearrangement links TRBV5-1 to TRBJ2-1; 9 nucleotides align to TRBD2. CDR3 size: 16 residues. CDR1 is SGHRS, CDR2 YFSETQ, per germline. V gave up 7 bases and J gave up 3 bases; unmatched junction bases: 11. The CDR3: CASAISASGNYNEQFF. The CDR3 nucleotides are TGCGCCAGCGCGATCTCGGCTAGCGGGAACTACAATGAGCAGTTCTTC.

The rearrangement joins TRBV19 to TRBJ2-1; 16 bases align to TRBD2. Germline CDR1 reads LNHDA; CDR2 reads SQIVND (reference sequence). CDR3 length: 16 residues. Trimming removed 5 bases from V and 9 bases from J; junction bases left unmatched: 7. CDR3 nucleotide sequence: TGTGCCAGTAGTCGGGGACTAGCGGGAGGGGTGCTTGAGCAGTTCTTC. Amino acids: CASSRGLAGGVLEQFF.

The chain combines TRBV6-1 with TRBJ1-2, with unresolved D. The CDR3 sequence is 13 residues long. CDR1 and CDR2 from the germline V gene are MNHNS and SASEGT. Trimming shortened V by 6 bases and J by 3 bases, and 11 bases separated the two germline ends. Written as DNA, the CDR3 is TGTGCCAGCAGAAAATACGAGGACTATGGCTACACCTTC. Its translation: CASRKYEDYGYTF.

As to this clone: Different DNA sequences within this sample yield the same CDR3. V is TRBV5-1 and J is TRBJ2-5; D might be TRBD1 (5 bases). The CDR3 is 14 amino acids. The germline CDR1 and CDR2 sequences are SGHRS and YFSETQ. V was trimmed by 0 bases and J by 1 base, leaving 7 bases between them. This chain's CDR3 is CASSLEGAQETQYF. CDR3 DNA: TGCGCCAGCAGCTTGGAAGGGGCCCAAGAGACCCAGTACTTC.

The chain combines TRBV27 with TRBJ2-7, with D possibly being TRBD1 (5 bases). There are 13 residues in the CDR3. The germline gives CDR1 MNHEY, CDR2 SMNVEV (reference sequence). V dropped 5 bases and J dropped 2 bases, with 10 bases sitting between them. The CDR3 DNA reads TGTGCCAGCAGTCCAAGGGGCACCTACGAGCAGTACTTC. Its translation: CASSPRGTYEQYF.

The rearrangement joins TRBV4-2 to TRBJ2-7; TRBD2 aligns across 9 bases. V dropped 0 bases and J dropped 4; count of bases not matched to a gene: 1. Germline loops: CDR1 LGHNA, CDR2 YNFKEQ. The length of the CDR3 is 14 residues. For the CDR3, the DNA is TGTGCCAGCAGCCAAGATACTAGCGGGTACGAGCAGTACTTC. As protein: CASSQDTSGYEQYF.

This clone was seen only once. The chain is built from TRBV9 and TRBJ2-3; 11 positions agree with TRBD2. The CDR3 loop spans 15 amino acids. The junction had 3 bases not matched to a gene; V was cut back by 4 bases and J by 2 bases. CDR1 is SGDLS, CDR2 YYNGEE, per germline. The CDR3 DNA is TGTGCCAGCAGCTTTAGCGGGAGGGACACAGATACGCAGTATTTT. Amino acids: CASSFSGRDTDTQYF.

The chain has TRBV6-5 and TRBJ2-3; 7 bases align to TRBD2. The germline V gene encodes CDR1 MNHEY and CDR2 SVGAGI. V was clipped by 5 bases and J by 6 bases; unmatched bases: 11. The CDR3 extends over 15 amino acids. CDR3: CASSKTREVKDTQYF. CDR3 sequence (DNA): TGTGCCAGCAGTAAAACCCGGGAGGTAAAGGATACGCAGTATTTT.

The chain employs TRBV5-1 and TRBJ2-1, with TRBD2 matching 16 bases. Germline loops: CDR1 SGHRS, CDR2 YFSETQ. The length of the CDR3 is 19 residues. J gave up 9 bases and V 0 bases, and 12 bases lay outside the gene matches. The CDR3 is CASSLAVGTSGRARREQFF. CDR3 nucleotide sequence: TGCGCCAGCAGCTTGGCCGTCGGGACTAGCGGGAGGGCCAGGCGTGAGCAGTTCTTC.

CDR3 amino acids: CASGNSGSYEQYF. CDR3 bases: TGCGCCAGCGGAAATAGCGGGAGCTACGAGCAGTACTTC. V is TRBV5-1 and J is TRBJ2-7; 9 positions agree with TRBD2. The CDR3 runs 13 residues. The trim removed 7 bases at V and 3 bases at J, leaving 5 bases unmatched. CDR1 and CDR2 (germline): SGHRS, YFSETQ.

The CDR3 DNA reads as TGTGCCAGTTCGCCGGGACTAGCGCGGTCCTACGAGCAGTACTTC. It specifies CASSPGLARSYEQYF. The chain couples TRBV19 to TRBJ2-7; 10 bases fit TRBD2. This CDR3 comprises 15 residues. Germline V gene lookup returns CDR1 LNHDA and CDR2 SQIVND (reference sequence). Trimming at V came to 8 bases and at J to 1 base, leaving 8 bases not matched to a gene.

The V gene is TRBV7-8, the J gene TRBJ2-2; perhaps TRBD2 as D (6 bases). V shed 7 bases and J shed 5 bases, with 14 bases lying between them. The CDR3 covers 14 residues. Per germline, CDR1 SGHVS and CDR2 FQNEAQ. CDR3 nucleotide sequence: TGTGCCAGCACCGCCTTCGGAGGGACCGGGGAGCTGTTTTTT. Translating it yields CASTAFGGTGELFF.

This clone was seen a single time. The chain employs TRBV19 and TRBJ2-4; TRBD2 matches 8 bases. V gave up 5 bases and J gave up 5 bases; unmatched junction bases: 5. This CDR3 has 14 residues. Germline values: CDR1 LNHDA, CDR2 SQIVND (reference sequence). CDR3 amino acids: CASSSTSGENIQYF. The CDR3 DNA reads TGTGCCAGTAGTTCAACTAGCGGAGAAAACATTCAGTACTTC.

The chain is built from TRBV5-1 and TRBJ2-1; TRBD1 agrees at 11 bases. The length of the CDR3 is 17 residues. V dropped 4 bases and J dropped 6; count of bases not matched to a gene: 12. CDR1 and CDR2 from the germline V gene are SGHRS and YFSETQ. The CDR3 here is CASSPMIGQGAINEQFF. As DNA, the CDR3 is TGCGCCAGCAGCCCAATGATAGGACAGGGGGCAATCAATGAGCAGTTCTTC.

V and J are TRBV29-1 and TRBJ2-1; TRBD1 agrees at 10 bases. The CDR3 loop spans 14 amino acids. Germline trimming cut 5 bases from V and 8 bases from J; bases unmatched to any gene: 9. The germline CDR1 and CDR2 sequences are SQVTM and ANQGSEA. CDR3 in DNA: TGCAGCGTTTCATATGGGACAGGGGTAGATGAGCAGTTCTTC. Amino acid sequence: CSVSYGTGVDEQFF.

The chain links TRBV5-8 to TRBJ1-1; D gene unclear. This CDR3 has 15 residues. Trimming removed 0 bases from V and 1 base from J, with 10 bases in between. CDR1 SGHTS and CDR2 YDEGEE come from the germline V gene. The chain's CDR3 is CASSLAQNKNTEAFF. DNA for the CDR3: TGTGCCAGCAGCTTGGCACAGAATAAGAACACTGAAGCTTTCTTT.

The V and J genes are TRBV27 and TRBJ2-5; tentatively, D is TRBD1 (5 bases). Per germline, CDR1 MNHEY and CDR2 SMNVEV (reference sequence). This CDR3 is built from 15 residues. With 5 bases removed from V and 1 base from J, the gap between germline ends came to 14 bases. The CDR3 here is CASSPGRAAQETQYF. In nucleotides, the CDR3 is TGTGCCAGCAGTCCGGGCAGGGCGGCCCAAGAGACCCAGTACTTC.

This sequence joins TRBV5-6 and TRBJ2-6; 9 bases line up with TRBD1. The junction had 7 bases not matched to a gene; V was cut back by 4 bases and J by 2 bases. This CDR3 is 17 amino acids long. The germline CDR1 and CDR2 sequences are SGHDT and YYEEEE. The CDR3 DNA reads TGTGCCAGCAGCCTTAAGACAGGGGGGGCTGGGGCCAACGTCCTGACTTTC. Amino acids: CASSLKTGGAGANVLTF.